The rows below give T cell receptor beta chains drawn from one sample of a study of T cell repertoires in cytomegalovirus infection. TCRdb analysed the reads with MiXCR anew, one entry per CDR3 protein. The sample lists under 800,000 distinct CDR3 sequences, 20% to 25% seen once, with roughly 8% in the top ten. What was sequenced was CD8+ T cells from PBMCs. Receptors were obtained from a human donor in good health (CMV status not recorded). Some clones in this sample may be carry-over from other donors' samples. Both conserved end residues are part of each CDR3. Only some rows state a clone size, as once, few, many or a class for expanded clones.

abundance,v_gene,CDR3aa
few,TRBV29-1,CSVWDPRNNEQFF
NA,TRBV27,CASSFTSFAEAFF
NA,TRBV28,CASSIGLAGGQETQYF
few,TRBV19,CASSPDRARLSNQPQHF
NA,TRBV6-2/TRBV6-3,CASTPGGFEAFF
few,TRBV6-2/TRBV6-3,CASSYGYRAQHF
NA,TRBV29-1,CSVDTGPEAFF
many,TRBV7-2,CASSLGGPRNEQFF
NA,TRBV4-3,CASSQADGVNQPQHF
NA,TRBV12-3/TRBV12-4,CASSPPAGTGGYGYTF
NA,TRBV27,CASSFSRDNQPQHF
NA,TRBV20-1,CSASRRMNTEAFF
NA,TRBV6-1,CASSYALNTGELFF
NA,TRBV9,CASSDREFNTGELFF
few,TRBV12-3/TRBV12-4,CASSLDYGETQYF
few,TRBV20-1,CSALSVGGSETQYF
NA,TRBV6-6,CTSTLKGTEAFF
few,TRBV7-6,CASSQRTSGGRAEQYF
NA,TRBV20-1,CSARGGGVGNTIYF
few,TRBV19,CASSIGTVVAKNIQYF
NA,TRBV7-2,CASNPSTGSHLKDTQYF
NA,TRBV20-1,CSARGTGPTEAFF
NA,TRBV29-1,CSVVYSSGANVLTF
NA,TRBV20-1,CSALPMSAGGHTDTQYF
many,TRBV7-3,CASSPLGGQETQYF
few,TRBV6-5,CASSSLSERGPTIQETQYF
many,TRBV7-6,CASSPDRGFLDTEAFF
few,TRBV7-9,CASSFGKRRQGAGEQYF
few,TRBV29-1,CSAEGGYGYTF
many,TRBV28,CASGNTEAFF
NA,TRBV7-9,CASSPAGQASYEQYF
NA,TRBV7-9,CASSGGGNNEQFF
NA,TRBV29-1,CSVPPGQANQGNYGYTF
many,TRBV7-6,CASSPVGQGYTEAFF
few,TRBV15,CATSRAQGNSPLHF
NA,TRBV7-9,CASSLTRGRYDEQFF
many,TRBV7-8,CASSLTGGSDTQYF
many,TRBV7-2,CASITSRTGRAYTQYF
many,TRBV7-6,CASRTYGTTYSPLHF
NA,TRBV15,CATSRDFGTYNEQFF
NA,TRBV6-5,CASSYSQQPEQFF
few,TRBV7-9,CASSAGNLMNTEAFF
NA,TRBV10-3,CAISDPTGTLFF
NA,TRBV5-4,CASSLAMGLAINEQFF
many,TRBV29-1,CSVVENTEAFF
many,TRBV7-9,CASSSSAGLRVSTDTQYF
NA,TRBV6-2/TRBV6-3,CASSYIASSGGITNEQFF
NA,TRBV12-3/TRBV12-4,CASSSTVWDGYTF
few,TRBV6-5,CASSPTSWGNQPQHF
NA,TRBV4-1,CASSQDTLVNSPLHF
few,TRBV6-5,CASQYAGGPVDTQYF
NA,TRBV28,CASTSVRRLGTDTQYF
many,TRBV12-5,CASGPAGLYNEQFF
many,TRBV6-1,CAVRGAYGYTF
NA,TRBV28,CVSKPDRYTAQRDIKTQYF
many,TRBV7-9,CASSSGTGGDGYTF
few,TRBV7-4,CASSLSPPVWGYTF
NA,TRBV25-1,CASSELVGVYNEQFF
NA,TRBV7-8,CASSDRGGYSGNTIYF